The T cell receptor (beta chain) described here comes from a study of T cells after yellow fever vaccination. About the research overall: Any fraction with a low cell number was prepared using SMART-Seq v4 Ultra Low Input. Whole-study results and caveats: One caveat is that FACS-sorted repertoires could contain abundant clonotypes contaminating from the bulk population. On re-exposure, the response was weaker but peaked faster, at day 5 versus 15.

In regard to this clonotype: Its specificity is unknown.

Generation of TCR cDNA used 5'RACE template switching (which added a universal primer site and UMIs). TCRdb reprocessed the 5' RACE reads with MiXCR, giving one entry per CDR3 protein. The sample yields 250,000 to 300,000 distinct CDR3 sequences, roughly 5% seen once. The CDR3 spans 14 residues. Trimming pared 0 bases from V and 0 bases from J, leaving 8 bases between. CDR1 and CDR2 from the germline V gene are DFQATT and SNEGSKA (reference sequence). The origin of this receptor is a man between 18 and 29 years old who received the YFV17D yellow fever vaccine. Sample: CD4+ T cells sorted from PBMCs, taken on the day of the yellow fever booster vaccination. The chain carries TRBV20-1 and TRBJ1-2; D might be TRBD1 (5 bases). The DNA of the CDR3 is TGCAGTGCTAGAGAAATGGGGGCTAACTATGGCTACACCTTC. Translating it yields CSAREMGANYGYTF.